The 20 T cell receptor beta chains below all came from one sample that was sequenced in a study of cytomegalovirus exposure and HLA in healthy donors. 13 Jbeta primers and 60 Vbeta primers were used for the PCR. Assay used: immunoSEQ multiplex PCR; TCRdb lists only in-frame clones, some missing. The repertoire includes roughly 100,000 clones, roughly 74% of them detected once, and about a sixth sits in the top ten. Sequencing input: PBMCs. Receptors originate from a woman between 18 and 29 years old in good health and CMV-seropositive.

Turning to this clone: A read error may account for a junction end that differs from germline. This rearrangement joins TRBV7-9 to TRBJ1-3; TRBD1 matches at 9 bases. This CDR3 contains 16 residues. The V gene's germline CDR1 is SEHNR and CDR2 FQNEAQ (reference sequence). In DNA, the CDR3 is TGTTCCAGCAGACCCGGGACAGGGCGAACTGGAAACACCATATATTTT. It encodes CSSRPGTGRTGNTIYF.

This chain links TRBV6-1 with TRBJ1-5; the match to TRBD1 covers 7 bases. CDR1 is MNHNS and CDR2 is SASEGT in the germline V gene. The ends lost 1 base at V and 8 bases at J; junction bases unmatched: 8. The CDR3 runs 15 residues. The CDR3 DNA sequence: TGTGCCAGCAGTGAAGAAGGCCAGGGGGGTGAGCCCCAGCATTTT. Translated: CASSEEGQGGEPQHF.

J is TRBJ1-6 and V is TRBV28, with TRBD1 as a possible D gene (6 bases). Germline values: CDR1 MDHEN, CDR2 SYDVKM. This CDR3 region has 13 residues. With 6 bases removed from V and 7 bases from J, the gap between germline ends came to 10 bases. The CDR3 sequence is CASSRTENSPLHF. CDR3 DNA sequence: TGTGCCAGCAGCCGGACAGAGAATTCACCCCTCCACTTT.

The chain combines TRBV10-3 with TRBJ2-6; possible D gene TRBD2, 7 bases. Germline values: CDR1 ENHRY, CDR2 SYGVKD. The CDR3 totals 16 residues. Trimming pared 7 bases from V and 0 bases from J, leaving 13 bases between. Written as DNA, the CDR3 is TGTGCCATCAAGCGGGACATCAGCTCTGGGGCCAACGTCCTGACTTTC. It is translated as CAIKRDISSGANVLTF.

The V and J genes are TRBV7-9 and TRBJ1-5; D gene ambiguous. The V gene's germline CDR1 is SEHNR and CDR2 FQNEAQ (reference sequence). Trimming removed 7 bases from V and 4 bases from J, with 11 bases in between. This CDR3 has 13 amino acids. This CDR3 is CASTPEVNQPQHF. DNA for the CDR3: TGTGCCAGCACCCCTGAGGTGAATCAGCCCCAGCATTTT.

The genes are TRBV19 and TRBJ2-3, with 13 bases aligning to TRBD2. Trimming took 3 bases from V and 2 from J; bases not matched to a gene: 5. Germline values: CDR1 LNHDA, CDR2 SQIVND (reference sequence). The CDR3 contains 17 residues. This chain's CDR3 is CASSIGGLAGTTDTQYF. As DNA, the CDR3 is TGTGCCAGTAGTATTGGGGGACTAGCGGGAACCACAGATACGCAGTATTTT.

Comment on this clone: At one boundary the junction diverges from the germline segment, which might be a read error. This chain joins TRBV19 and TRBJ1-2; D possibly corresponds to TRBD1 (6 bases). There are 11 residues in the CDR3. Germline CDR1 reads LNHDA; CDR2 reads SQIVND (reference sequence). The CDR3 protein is CASSIRDTISF. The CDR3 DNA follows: TGTGCCAGTAGTATAAGGGACACCATCAGCTTC.

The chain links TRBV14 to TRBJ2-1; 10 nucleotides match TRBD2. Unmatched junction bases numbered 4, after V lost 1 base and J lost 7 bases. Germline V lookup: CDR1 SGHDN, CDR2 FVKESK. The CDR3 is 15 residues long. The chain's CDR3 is CASSQVLAGVNEQFF. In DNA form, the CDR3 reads TGTGCCAGCAGCCAAGTTCTAGCGGGGGTTAATGAGCAGTTCTTC.

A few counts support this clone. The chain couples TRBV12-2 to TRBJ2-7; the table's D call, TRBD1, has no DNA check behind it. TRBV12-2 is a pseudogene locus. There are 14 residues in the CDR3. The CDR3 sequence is CASRSFGNSYEQYF. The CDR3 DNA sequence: TGTGCAAGTCGCTCCTTTGGCAACTCCTACGAGCAGTACTTC.

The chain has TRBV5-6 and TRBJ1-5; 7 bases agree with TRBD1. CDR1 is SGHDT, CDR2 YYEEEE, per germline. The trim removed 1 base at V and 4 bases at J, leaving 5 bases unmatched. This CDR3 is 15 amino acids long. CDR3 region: CASSLQGVINQPQHF. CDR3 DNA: TGTGCCAGCAGCTTGCAGGGGGTAATAAATCAGCCCCAGCATTTT.

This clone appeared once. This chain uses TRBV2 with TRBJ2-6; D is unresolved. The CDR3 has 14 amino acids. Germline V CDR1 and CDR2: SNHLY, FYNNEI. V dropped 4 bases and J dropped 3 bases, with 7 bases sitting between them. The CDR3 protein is CASSGGGGANVLTF. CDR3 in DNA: TGTGCCAGCAGTGGAGGTGGTGGGGCCAACGTCCTGACTTTC.

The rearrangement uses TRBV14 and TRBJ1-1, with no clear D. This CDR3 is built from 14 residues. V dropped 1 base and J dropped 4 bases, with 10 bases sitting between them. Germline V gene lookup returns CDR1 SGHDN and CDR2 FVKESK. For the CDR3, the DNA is TGTGCCAGCAGCCAAGGTCTTGAGGCCACTGAAGCTTTCTTT. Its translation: CASSQGLEATEAFF. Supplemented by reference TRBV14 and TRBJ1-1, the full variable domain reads EAGVTQFPSHSVIEKGQTVTLRCDPISGHDNLYWYRRVMGKEIKFLLHFVKESKQDESGMPNNRFLAERTGGTYSTLKVQPAELEDSGVYFCASSQGLEATEAFFGQGTRLTVV.

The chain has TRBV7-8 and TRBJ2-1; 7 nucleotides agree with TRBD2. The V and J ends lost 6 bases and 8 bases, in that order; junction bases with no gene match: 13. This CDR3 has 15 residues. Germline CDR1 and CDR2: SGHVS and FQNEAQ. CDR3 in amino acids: CASRPSGNLIDEQFF. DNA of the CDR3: TGTGCCAGCAGACCTAGCGGAAACCTGATCGATGAGCAGTTCTTC. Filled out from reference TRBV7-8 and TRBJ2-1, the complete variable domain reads GAGVSQSPRYKVAKRGQDVALRCDPISGHVSLFWYQQALGQGPEFLTYFQNEAQLDKSGLPSDRFFAERPEGSVSTLKIQRTQQEDSAVYLCASRPSGNLIDEQFFGPGTRLTVL.

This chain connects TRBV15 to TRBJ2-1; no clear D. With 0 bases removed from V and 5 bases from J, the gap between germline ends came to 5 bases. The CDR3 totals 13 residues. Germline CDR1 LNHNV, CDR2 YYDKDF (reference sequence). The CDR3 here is CATSRDSDNEQFF. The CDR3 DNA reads TGTGCCACCAGCAGAGATTCCGACAATGAGCAGTTCTTC.

The CDR3, as DNA: TGTGCCAGTAGTATAGATAAGGCGCGGCCGAGCTCCTATAATTCACCCCTCCACTTT. The encoded protein is CASSIDKARPSSYNSPLHF. The rearrangement uses TRBV19 and TRBJ1-6; D remains unclear. The length of the CDR3 is 19 residues. The V end was cut by 0 bases, the J end by 0 bases, with 15 bases between. Germline-derived CDR1 and CDR2 are LNHDA and SQIVND (reference sequence). Full variable domain (rest looked up from reference TRBV19 and TRBJ1-6): DGGITQSPKYLFRKEGQNVTLSCEQNLNHDAMYWYRQDPGQGLRLIYYSQIVNDFQKGDIAEGYSVSREKKESFPLTVTSAQKNPTAFYLCASSIDKARPSSYNSPLHFGNGTRLTVT.

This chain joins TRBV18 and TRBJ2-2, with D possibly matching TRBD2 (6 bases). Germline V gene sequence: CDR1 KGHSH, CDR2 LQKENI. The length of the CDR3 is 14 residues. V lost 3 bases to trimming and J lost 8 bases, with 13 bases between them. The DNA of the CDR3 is TGTGCCAGCTCACCGCTCGGGGGACGTGGGGAGCTGTTTTTT. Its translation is CASSPLGGRGELFF.

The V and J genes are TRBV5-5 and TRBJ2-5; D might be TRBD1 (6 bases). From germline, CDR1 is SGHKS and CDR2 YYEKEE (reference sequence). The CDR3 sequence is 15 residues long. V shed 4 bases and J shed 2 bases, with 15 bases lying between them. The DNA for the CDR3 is TGTGCCAGCAGCCCACAGCCGAGGGGGCAAGAGACCCAGTACTTC. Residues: CASSPQPRGQETQYF.

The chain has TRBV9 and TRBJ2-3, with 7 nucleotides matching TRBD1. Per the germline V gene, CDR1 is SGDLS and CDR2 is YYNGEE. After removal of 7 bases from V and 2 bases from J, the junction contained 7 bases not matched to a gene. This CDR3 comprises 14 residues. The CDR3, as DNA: TGTGCCAGCGGCAGGGGGAGTCCCACAGATACGCAGTATTTT. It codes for CASGRGSPTDTQYF.

The CDR3 loop is CATGQGVSSGNTIYF. CDR3 coding DNA: TGTGCCACTGGACAGGGGGTATCCTCTGGAAACACCATATATTTT. The genes are TRBV10-3 and TRBJ1-3; 10 bases are a match to TRBD1. Germline assignment: CDR1 ENHRY and CDR2 SYGVKD. Unmatched junction bases numbered 6, after V lost 10 bases and J lost 0 bases. There are 15 residues in the CDR3.

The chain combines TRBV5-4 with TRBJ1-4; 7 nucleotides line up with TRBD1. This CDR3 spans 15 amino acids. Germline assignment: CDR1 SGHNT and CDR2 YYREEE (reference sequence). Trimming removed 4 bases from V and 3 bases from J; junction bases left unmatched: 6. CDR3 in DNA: TGTGCCAGCAGCCTAACGACAGGGTCTAATGAAAAACTGTTTTTT. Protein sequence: CASSLTTGSNEKLFF.